This TCR beta chain was documented in a study of cytomegalovirus exposure and HLA in healthy donors. General study results and limits: Several top significant clusters appeared, in a later analysis, to be linked to common viral pathogens.

13 Jbeta primers and 60 Vbeta primers were used for the PCR. Sequencing was performed with immunoSEQ multiplex PCR; in TCRdb, only in-frame clones are kept and a portion is missing. The sample holds 140,000 to 150,000 clones, roughly 70% seen once. The germline CDR1 and CDR2 sequences are ENHRY and SYGVKD. The CDR3 extends over 19 amino acids. This clone was picked up a small number of times. Antigen unknown. One junction end does not reproduce the germline sequence, and a read error may be involved. The genes are TRBV10-3 and TRBJ2-6; 11 bases map to TRBD2. Sequences were obtained from PBMCs. The receptor's source is a young man in good health and CMV-seronegative. The CDR3 nucleotides are TGTGCCATCAGTGAGATCACTAGCGGGAGTTCCTCTGGGGCCAACGGCCTGACTTTC. Translated, it gives CAISEITSGSSSGANGLTF.